This record covers a single T cell receptor (beta chain). Other DNA variants within this sample encode the same CDR3. The data stem from a study of OX40 agonist ivuxolimab in advanced cancers. The assay was immunoSEQ multiplex PCR, and TCRdb's table has in-frame clones only and misses some. Of 69,000 or so clones listed, around 88% are singletons. The V and J ends lost 6 bases and 5 bases respectively, with 14 bases between them. Germline CDR1 SNHLY, CDR2 FYNNEI. This CDR3 is built from 15 residues. This sample comprised CD4+ or CD8+ T cells sorted from blood, obtained in a trial of the OX40 agonist ivuxolimab. This receptor was identified in an adult with an advanced solid tumor such as melanoma, head and neck, liver or kidney cancer. V is TRBV2 and J is TRBJ1-6; maybe TRBD1 (6 bases). CDR3 DNA sequence: TGTGCCAGCAGCTCCCGGGACATAGATAATTCACCCCTCCACTTT. Its protein is CASSSRDIDNSPLHF.